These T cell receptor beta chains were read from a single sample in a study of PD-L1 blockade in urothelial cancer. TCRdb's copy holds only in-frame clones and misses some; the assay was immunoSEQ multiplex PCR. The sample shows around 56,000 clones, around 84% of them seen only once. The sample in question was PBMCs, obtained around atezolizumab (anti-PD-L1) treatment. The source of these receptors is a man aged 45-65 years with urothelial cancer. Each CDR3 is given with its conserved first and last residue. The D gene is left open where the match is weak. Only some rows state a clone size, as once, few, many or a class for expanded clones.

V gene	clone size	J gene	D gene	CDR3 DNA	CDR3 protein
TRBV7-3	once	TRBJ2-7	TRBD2	TGTGCCAGCAGCTTACTGCGGGAGCACTCCTACGAGCAGTACTTC	CASSLLREHSYEQYF
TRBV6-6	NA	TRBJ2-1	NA	TGTGCCAGCACTTCTAGTTCCTACAATGAGCAGTTCTTC	CASTSSSYNEQFF
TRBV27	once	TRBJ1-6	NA	TGTGCCAGCAGTTTAAGGGAGGGCTCCTATAATTCACCCCTCCACTTT	CASSLREGSYNSPLHF
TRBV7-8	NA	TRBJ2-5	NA	TGTGCCAGCAGCTTACGCGGGGGCGGAGAGACCCAGTACTTC	CASSLRGGGETQYF
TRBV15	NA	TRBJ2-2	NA	TGTGCCACCAGCAGAGGTCCGAGGGCGAACACCGGGGAGCTGTTTTTT	CATSRGPRANTGELFF
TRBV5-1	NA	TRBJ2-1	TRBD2	TGCGCCAGCAGCTTCCTAGCGGGAGGGAAATACAATGAGCAGTTCTTC	CASSFLAGGKYNEQFF
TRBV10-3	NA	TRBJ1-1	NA	TGTGCCATCAGTGGGGACTCTGAAGCTTTCTTT	CAISGDSEAFF
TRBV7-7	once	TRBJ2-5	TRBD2	TGTGCTAGCAGCTTAGGAGTAGCGGGAGTAGAGACCCAGTACTTC	CASSLGVAGVETQYF
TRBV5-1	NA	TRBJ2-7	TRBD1	TGCGCCAGCAGCTCCACCGGGACAGGGCATCCTTCTCTAGCTGAGCAGTACTTC	CASSSTGTGHPSLAEQYF
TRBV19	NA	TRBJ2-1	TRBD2	TGTGCCAGTAGTATAGATGGGGGGACTAGCGGGTCGGATGAGCAGTTCTTC	CASSIDGGTSGSDEQFF
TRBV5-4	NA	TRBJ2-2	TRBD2	TGTGCCAGCAGCTCCCGGACTAGCGGGAGGCGAGACACCGGGGAGCTGTTTTTT	CASSSRTSGRRDTGELFF
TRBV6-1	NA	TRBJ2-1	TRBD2	TGTGCCAGCAGTGTTGAACTAGCGGGAGTTACGAATGAGCAGTTCTTC	CASSVELAGVTNEQFF
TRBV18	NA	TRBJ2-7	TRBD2	TGTGCCAGCTCACGACTAGCGGGAGACCCCTACGAGCAGTACTTC	CASSRLAGDPYEQYF
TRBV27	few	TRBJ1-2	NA	TGTGCCAGCAGTTTAAGAGTTAACTATGGCTACACCTTC	CASSLRVNYGYTF
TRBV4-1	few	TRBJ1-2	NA	TGCGCCAGCAGCCAACAGGCGACAGGAAGCGTATTACGGGGCTACACCTTC	CASSQQATGSVLRGYTF
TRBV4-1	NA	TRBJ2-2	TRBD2	TGCGCCAGCAGCCAAGACGAGTCTCAGCGGGAGTTCCCGAGAGGTTTCCCCGGGGAGCTGTTTTTT	CASSQDESQREFPRGFPGELFF
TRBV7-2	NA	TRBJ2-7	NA	TGTGCCAGCAGCTCCAGGGTGGGCGAGCAGTACTTC	CASSSRVGEQYF
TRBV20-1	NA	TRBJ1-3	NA	TGCAGCGGGAGGAATGGAAACACCATATATTTT	CSGRNGNTIYF
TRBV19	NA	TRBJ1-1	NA	TGTGCCAGTAGTAATACAGGGAGAACTGAAGCTTTCTTT	CASSNTGRTEAFF
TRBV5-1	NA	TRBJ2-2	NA	TGCGCCAGCAGCTTAAAGCTTAGGCAGGGGAACACCGGGGAGCTGTTTTTT	CASSLKLRQGNTGELFF
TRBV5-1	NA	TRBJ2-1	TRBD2	TGCGCCAGCAGCTTTCCTAGCGGGAGGGATGAAAGCTACAATGAGCAGTTCTTC	CASSFPSGRDESYNEQFF
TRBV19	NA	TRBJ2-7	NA	TGTGCCAGTAGCGCACTCGAGGGCGAGCAGTACTTC	CASSALEGEQYF
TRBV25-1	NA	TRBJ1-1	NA	TGTGCCAGCAGTGATCTGGAGCCGGCCACTGAAGCTTTCTTT	CASSDLEPATEAFF
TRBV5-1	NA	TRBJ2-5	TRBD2	TGCGCCAGCAGCTTAGCGGGAGCCCAAGAGACCCAGTACTTC	CASSLAGAQETQYF